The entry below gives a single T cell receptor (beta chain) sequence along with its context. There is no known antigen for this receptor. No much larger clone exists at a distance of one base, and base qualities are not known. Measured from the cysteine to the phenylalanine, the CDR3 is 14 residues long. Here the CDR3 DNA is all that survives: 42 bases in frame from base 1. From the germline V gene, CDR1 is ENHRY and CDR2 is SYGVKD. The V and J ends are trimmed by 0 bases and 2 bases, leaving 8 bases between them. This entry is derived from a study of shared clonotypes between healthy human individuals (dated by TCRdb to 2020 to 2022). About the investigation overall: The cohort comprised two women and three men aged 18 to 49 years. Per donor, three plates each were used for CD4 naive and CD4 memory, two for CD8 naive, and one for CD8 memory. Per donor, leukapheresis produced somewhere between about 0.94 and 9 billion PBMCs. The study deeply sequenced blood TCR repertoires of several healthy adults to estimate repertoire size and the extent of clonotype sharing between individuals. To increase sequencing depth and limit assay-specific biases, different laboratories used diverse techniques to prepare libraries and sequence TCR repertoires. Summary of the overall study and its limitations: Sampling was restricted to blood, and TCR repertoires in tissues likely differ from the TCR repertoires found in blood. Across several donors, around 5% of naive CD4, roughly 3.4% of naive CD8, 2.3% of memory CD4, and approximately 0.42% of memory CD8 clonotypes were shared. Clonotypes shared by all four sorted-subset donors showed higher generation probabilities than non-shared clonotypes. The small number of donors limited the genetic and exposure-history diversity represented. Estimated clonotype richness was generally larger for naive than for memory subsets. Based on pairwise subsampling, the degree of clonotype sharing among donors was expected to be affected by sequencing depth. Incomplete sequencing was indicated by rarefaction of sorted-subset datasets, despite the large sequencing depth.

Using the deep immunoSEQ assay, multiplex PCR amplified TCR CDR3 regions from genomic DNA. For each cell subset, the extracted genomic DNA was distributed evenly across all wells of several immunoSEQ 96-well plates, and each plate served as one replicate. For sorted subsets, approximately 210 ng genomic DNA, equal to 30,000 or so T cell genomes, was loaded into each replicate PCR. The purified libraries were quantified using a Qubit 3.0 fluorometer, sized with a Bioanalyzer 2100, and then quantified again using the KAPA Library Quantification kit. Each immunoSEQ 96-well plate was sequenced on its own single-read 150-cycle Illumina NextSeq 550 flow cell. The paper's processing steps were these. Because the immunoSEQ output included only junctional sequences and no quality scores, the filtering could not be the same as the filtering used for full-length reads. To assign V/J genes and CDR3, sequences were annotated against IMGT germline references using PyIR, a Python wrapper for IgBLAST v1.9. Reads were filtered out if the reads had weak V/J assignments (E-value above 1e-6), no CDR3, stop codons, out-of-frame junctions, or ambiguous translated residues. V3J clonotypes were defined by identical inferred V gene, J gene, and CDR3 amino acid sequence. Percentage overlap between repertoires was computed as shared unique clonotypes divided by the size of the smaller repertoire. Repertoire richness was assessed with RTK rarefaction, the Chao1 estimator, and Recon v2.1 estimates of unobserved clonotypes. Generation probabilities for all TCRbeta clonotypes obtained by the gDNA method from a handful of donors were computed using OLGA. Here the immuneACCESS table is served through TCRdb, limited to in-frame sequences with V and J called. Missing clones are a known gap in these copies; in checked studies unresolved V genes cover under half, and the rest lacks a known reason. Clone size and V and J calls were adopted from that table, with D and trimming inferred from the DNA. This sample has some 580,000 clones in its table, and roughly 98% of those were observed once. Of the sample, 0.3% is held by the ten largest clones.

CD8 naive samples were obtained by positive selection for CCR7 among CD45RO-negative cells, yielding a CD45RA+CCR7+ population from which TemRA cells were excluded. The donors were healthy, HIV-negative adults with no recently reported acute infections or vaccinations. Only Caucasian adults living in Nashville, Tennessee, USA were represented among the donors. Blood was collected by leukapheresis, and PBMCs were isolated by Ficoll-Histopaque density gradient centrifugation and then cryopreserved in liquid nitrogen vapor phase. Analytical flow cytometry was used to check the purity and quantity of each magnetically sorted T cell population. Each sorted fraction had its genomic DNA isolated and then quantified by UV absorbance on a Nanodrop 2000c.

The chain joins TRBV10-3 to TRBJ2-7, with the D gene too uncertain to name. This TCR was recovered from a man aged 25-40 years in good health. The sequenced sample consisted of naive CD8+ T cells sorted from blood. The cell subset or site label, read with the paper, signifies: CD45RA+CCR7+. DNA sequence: TGTGCCATCAGTGAGTCGAGAACAGCCTACGAGCAGTACTTC. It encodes CAISESRTAYEQYF.